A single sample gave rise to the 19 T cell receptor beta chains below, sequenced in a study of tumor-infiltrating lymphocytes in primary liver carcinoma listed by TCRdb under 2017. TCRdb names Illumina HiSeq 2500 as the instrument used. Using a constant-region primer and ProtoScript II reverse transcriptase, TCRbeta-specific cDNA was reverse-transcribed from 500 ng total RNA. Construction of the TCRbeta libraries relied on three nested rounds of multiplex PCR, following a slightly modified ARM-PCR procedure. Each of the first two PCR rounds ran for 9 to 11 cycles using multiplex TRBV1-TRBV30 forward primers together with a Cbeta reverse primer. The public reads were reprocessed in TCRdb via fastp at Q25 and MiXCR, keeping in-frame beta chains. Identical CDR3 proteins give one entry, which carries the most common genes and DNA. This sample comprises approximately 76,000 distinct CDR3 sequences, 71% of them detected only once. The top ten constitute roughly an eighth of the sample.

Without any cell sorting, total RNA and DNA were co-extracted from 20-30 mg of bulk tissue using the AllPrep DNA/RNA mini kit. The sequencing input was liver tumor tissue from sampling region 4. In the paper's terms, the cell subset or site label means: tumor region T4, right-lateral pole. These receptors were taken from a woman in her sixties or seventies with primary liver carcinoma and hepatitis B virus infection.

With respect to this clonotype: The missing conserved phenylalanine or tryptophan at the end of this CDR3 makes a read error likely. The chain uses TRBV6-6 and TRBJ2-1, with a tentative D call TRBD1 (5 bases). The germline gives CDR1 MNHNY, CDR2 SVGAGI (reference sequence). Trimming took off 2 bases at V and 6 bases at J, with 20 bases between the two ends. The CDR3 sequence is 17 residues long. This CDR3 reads CASSYRLRTCTGNEQFL. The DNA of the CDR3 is TGTGCCAGCAGTTACCGGCTCCGGACATGCACAGGCAATGAGCAGTTCCTC.

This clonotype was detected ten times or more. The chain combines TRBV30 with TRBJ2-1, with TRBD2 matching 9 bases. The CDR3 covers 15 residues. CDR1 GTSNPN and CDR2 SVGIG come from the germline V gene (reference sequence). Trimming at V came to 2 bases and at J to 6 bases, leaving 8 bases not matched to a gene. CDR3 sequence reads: CAWSSTSGLRNEQFF. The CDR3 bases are TGTGCCTGGAGTTCGACTAGCGGCCTGCGCAATGAGCAGTTCTTC.

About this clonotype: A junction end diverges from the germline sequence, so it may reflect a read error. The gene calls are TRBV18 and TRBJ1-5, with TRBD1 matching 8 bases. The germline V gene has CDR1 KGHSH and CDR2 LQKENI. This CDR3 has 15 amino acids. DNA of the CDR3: TGTGCCAGCTCACCATCCGGGACAGGTAATCAGCCCCAGCACTTT. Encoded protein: CASSPSGTGNQPQHF.

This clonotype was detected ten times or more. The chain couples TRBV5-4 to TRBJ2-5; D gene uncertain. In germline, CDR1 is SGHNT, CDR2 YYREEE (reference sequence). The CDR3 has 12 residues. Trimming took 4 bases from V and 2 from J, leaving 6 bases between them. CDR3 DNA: TGTGCCAGCAGCCGCTCGCAAGAGACCCAGTACTTC. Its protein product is CASSRSQETQYF.

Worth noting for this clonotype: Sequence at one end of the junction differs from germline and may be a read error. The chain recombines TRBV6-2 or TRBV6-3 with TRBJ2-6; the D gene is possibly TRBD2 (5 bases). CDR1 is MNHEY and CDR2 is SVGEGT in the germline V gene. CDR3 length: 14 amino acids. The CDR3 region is CVSSGRGGANVLTF. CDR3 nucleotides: TGTGTCAGCAGTGGACGGGGTGGAGCCAACGTCCTGACTTTC.

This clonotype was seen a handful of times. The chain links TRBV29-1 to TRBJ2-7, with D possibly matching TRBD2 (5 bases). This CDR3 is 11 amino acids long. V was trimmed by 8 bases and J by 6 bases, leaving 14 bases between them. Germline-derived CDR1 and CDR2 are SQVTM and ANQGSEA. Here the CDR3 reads CSIVGGGEQYF. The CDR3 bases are TGCAGCATTGTTGGAGGAGGCGAGCAGTACTTC.

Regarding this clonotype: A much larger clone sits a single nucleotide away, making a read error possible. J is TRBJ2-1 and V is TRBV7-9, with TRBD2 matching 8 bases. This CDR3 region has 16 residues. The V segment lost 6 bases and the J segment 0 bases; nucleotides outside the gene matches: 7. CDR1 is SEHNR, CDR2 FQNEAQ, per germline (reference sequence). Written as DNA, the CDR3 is TGTGCCAGCAGTCCCAATAGCGGGAACTCCTACAATGAGCAGTTCTTC. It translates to CASSPNSGNSYNEQFF.

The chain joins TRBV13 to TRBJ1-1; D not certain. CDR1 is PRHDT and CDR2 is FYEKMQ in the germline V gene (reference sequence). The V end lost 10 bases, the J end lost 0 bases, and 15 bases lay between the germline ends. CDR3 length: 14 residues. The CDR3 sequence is CANGLGPMNTEAFF. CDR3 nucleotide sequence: TGTGCCAACGGCTTAGGCCCCATGAACACTGAAGCTTTCTTT.

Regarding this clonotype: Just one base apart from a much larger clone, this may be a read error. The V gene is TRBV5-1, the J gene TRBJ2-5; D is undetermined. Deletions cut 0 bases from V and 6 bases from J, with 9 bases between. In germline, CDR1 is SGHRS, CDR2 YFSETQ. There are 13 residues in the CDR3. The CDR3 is CASSLGRRKTQYF. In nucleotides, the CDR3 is TGCGCCAGCAGCTTGGGGCGACGAAAGACCCAGTACTTC.

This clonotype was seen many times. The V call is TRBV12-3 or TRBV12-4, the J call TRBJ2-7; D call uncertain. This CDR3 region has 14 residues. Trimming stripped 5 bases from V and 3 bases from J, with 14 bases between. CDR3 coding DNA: TGTGCCAGCAGTCCGACCCGACTTTTCTACGAGCAGTACTTC. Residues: CASSPTRLFYEQYF.

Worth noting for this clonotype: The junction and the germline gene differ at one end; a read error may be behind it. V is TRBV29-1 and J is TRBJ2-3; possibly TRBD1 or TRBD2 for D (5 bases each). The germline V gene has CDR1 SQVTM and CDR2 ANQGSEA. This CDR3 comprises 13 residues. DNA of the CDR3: TGCAGCGTGATGTGGGGGAACACAGATACCCAGTATTTT. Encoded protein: CSVMWGNTDTQYF.

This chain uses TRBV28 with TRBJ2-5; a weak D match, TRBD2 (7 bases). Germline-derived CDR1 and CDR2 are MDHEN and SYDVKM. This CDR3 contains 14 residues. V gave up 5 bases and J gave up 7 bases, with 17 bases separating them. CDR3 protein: CASSPRGGAGTQYF. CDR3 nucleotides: TGTGCCAGCAGTCCACGAGGGGGGGCCGGGACCCAGTACTTC.

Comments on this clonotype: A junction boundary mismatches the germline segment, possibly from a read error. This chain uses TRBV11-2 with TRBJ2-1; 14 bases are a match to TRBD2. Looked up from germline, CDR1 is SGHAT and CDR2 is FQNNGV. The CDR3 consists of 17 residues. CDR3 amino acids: CASSRRLAGGPVDEHFF. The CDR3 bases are TGTGCCAGCAGCAGGAGACTAGCGGGAGGGCCGGTGGACGAGCATTTCTTC.

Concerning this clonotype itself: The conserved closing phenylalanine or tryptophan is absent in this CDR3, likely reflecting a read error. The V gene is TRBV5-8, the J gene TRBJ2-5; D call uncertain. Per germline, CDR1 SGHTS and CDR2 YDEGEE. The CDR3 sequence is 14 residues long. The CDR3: CANSRWGREETQYY. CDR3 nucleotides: TGTGCCAACAGCCGGTGGGGTAGGGAAGAGACCCAGTACTAC.

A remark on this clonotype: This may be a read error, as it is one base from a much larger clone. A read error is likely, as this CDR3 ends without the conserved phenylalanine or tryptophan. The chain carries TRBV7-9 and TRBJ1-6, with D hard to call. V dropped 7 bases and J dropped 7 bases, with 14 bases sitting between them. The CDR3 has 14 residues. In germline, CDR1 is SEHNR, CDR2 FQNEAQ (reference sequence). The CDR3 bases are TGTGCCAGCAACCTTGACGGGGTAAATTCACCCCTCCACGTT. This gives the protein CASNLDGVNSPLHV.

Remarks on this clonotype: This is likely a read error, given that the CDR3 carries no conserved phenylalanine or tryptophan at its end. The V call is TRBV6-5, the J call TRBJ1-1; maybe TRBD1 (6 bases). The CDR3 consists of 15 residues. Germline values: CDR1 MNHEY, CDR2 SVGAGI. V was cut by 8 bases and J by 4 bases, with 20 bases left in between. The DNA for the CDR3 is TGTGCCAGCGGCCAAGGGGGACATATGAGCACTGAAGCTTTCTCT. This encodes CASGQGGHMSTEAFS.

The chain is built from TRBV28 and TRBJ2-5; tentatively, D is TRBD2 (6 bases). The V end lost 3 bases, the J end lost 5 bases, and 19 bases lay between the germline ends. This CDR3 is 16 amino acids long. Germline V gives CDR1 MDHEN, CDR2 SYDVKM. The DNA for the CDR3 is TGTGCCAGCAGTTTTTCTATATCGGGAGATATTGAGACCCAGTACTTC. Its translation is CASSFSISGDIETQYF.

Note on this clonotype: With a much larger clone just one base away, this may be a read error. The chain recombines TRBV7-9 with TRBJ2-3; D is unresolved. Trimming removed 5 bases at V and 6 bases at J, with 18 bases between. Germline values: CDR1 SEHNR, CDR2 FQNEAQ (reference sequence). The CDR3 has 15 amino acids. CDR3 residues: CASSVVLGSRDTQYF. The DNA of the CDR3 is TGTGCCAGCAGCGTAGTACTGGGCAGCAGGGATACGCAGTATTTT.

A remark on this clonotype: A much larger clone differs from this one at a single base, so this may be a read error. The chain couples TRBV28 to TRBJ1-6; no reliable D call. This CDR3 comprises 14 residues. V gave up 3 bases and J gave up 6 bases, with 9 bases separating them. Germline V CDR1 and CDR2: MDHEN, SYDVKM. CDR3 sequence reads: CASSFSRSNSPLHF. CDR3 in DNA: TGTGCCAGCAGTTTCTCCAGGAGTAATTCACCCCTCCACTTT.